This is a list of T cell receptor beta chains from one sample in a study of control samples from healthy donors and cancer patients. This table comes from immunoSEQ multiplex PCR, and its TCRdb copy is limited to in-frame clones, with some not included. The sample contains tens of thousands of clones, under 95% of which appear only once. The sequenced sample consisted of PBMCs. Receptor source: a man aged 25 to 40 with colorectal cancer. Both conserved end residues are part of each CDR3. The order of the fields is clone size, J gene, V gene, D gene, CDR3 protein, CDR3 DNA. A D gene is named only where the DNA matches it firmly. Only part of the rows carry a size: once, few, many, or a class if the clone is expanded.

>.|TRBJ2-5|TRBV19|TRBD1
CASSLISGTEVETQYF
TGTGCCAGTAGTCTAATATCCGGGACAGAGGTAGAGACCCAGTACTTC
>.|TRBJ2-3|TRBV30|.
CAWSVGPSSTDTQYF
TGTGCCTGGAGTGTAGGGCCGTCCAGCACAGATACGCAGTATTTT
>.|TRBJ2-1|TRBV29-1|TRBD1
CSSHRQGPYNEQFF
TGCAGTTCCCACCGACAGGGCCCCTACAATGAGCAGTTCTTC
>.|TRBJ1-6|TRBV19|TRBD1
CASSRSRDSYNSPLHF
TGTGCCAGTAGCCGCTCCCGGGACAGCTATAATTCACCCCTCCACTTT
>.|TRBJ2-2|TRBV3-1/TRBV3-2|TRBD2
CASSQDRLAGGKNTGELFF
TGTGCCAGCAGCCAAGACCGACTAGCGGGGGGGAAGAACACCGGGGAGCTGTTTTTT
>.|TRBJ2-3|TRBV7-9|.
CASSGTGTVRTDTQYF
TGTGCCAGCAGCGGCACAGGGACTGTTCGCACAGATACGCAGTATTTT
>.|TRBJ1-4|TRBV18|.
CASSPGGEKLFF
TGTGCCAGCTCACCTGGGGGTGAAAAACTGTTTTTT
>.|TRBJ2-7|TRBV11-2|.
CASSSHDREYEQYF
TGTGCCAGCAGCTCACACGACAGAGAGTACGAGCAGTACTTC
>.|TRBJ2-3|TRBV4-2|.
CASSQSPGSKPDTQYF
TGTGCCAGCAGCCAATCTCCGGGAAGTAAACCAGATACGCAGTATTTT
>.|TRBJ2-1|TRBV9|TRBD2
CASSARLAGGLSYNEQFF
TGTGCCAGCAGCGCACGACTAGCGGGGGGCCTCTCCTACAATGAGCAGTTCTTC
>.|TRBJ1-5|TRBV5-6|.
CASSFRALGNQPQHF
TGTGCCAGCAGCTTCAGGGCTTTGGGCAATCAGCCCCAGCATTTT
>.|TRBJ2-6|TRBV18|.
CASSPPLSGHSGANVLTF
TGTGCCAGCTCACCACCGCTTTCAGGACACTCTGGGGCCAACGTCCTGACTTTC
>.|TRBJ1-5|TRBV4-1|.
CASSQDPNQPQHF
TGCGCCAGCAGCCAAGACCCGAACCAGCCCCAGCATTTT
>.|TRBJ1-3|TRBV19|.
CASVMTGGLSTGNTIYF
TGTGCCAGTGTTATGACAGGCGGGCTAAGTACTGGAAACACCATATATTTT
>.|TRBJ1-4|TRBV7-9|.
CASSPTTWRGRGEKLFF
TGTGCCAGCAGTCCGACAACATGGAGGGGCAGGGGTGAAAAACTGTTTTTT
>once|TRBJ2-3|TRBV11-2|TRBD2
CASSLSGGDRTDTQYF
TGTGCCAGCAGTCTTAGCGGGGGGGACCGCACAGATACGCAGTATTTT
>.|TRBJ2-7|TRBV19|TRBD1
CASRDRGRNEQYF
TGTGCCAGTAGGGACAGGGGACGAAACGAGCAGTACTTC
>.|TRBJ1-2|TRBV6-6|TRBD1
CASTPGQVIRNYGYTF
TGTGCCAGCACTCCGGGACAGGTTATTCGCAACTATGGCTACACCTTC
>.|TRBJ2-7|TRBV12-3/TRBV12-4|TRBD1
CASRRQGVYEQYF
TGTGCCAGCAGGCGACAGGGAGTTTACGAGCAGTACTTC
>.|TRBJ1-6|TRBV3-1/TRBV3-2|.
CASSQGGSYNSPLHF
TGTGCCAGCAGCCAGGGCGGCTCCTATAATTCACCCCTCCACTTT
>.|TRBJ1-3|TRBV9|.
CASSSTGLSGNTIYF
TGTGCCAGCAGCTCCACAGGGCTCTCTGGAAACACCATATATTTT
>.|TRBJ1-1|TRBV19|.
CASSPRMARTEAFF
TGTGCCAGTAGCCCTAGAATGGCGAGGACTGAAGCTTTCTTT
>.|TRBJ1-2|TRBV18|.
CASSPQGSGNYGYTF
TGTGCCAGCTCACCACAGGGATCGGGGAACTATGGCTACACCTTC
>.|TRBJ2-2|TRBV27|.
CASSLSLGTELFF
TGTGCCAGCAGTTTATCTCTAGGGACGGAGCTGTTTTTT
>once|TRBJ2-2|TRBV7-8|.
CASSLVSANTGELFF
TGTGCCAGCAGCTTAGTGTCTGCGAACACCGGGGAGCTGTTTTTT
>.|TRBJ2-1|TRBV7-9|TRBD1
CASSWDRGLSYNEQFF
TGTGCCAGCAGCTGGGACAGGGGGCTGTCCTACAATGAGCAGTTCTTC
>.|TRBJ2-2|TRBV11-2|TRBD1
CASSYRRGRDGELFF
TGTGCCAGCAGCTATCGCAGGGGGCGGGACGGGGAGCTGTTTTTT
>.|TRBJ1-6|TRBV7-2|TRBD1
CASSTGGARNSPLHF
TGTGCCAGCAGTACAGGGGGCGCAAGGAATTCACCCCTCCACTTT
>.|TRBJ1-4|TRBV11-2|.
CASSLGGPGEKLFF
TGTGCCAGCAGCTTAGGGGGGCCCGGTGAAAAACTGTTTTTT
>.|TRBJ2-2|TRBV9|.
CASSLGTAGTGELFF
TGTGCCAGCAGCCTTGGGACTGCGGGTACCGGGGAGCTGTTTTTT
>.|TRBJ2-3|TRBV19|TRBD2
CASSKPSGPTDTQYF
TGTGCCAGTAGTAAACCTAGCGGGCCCACAGATACGCAGTATTTT